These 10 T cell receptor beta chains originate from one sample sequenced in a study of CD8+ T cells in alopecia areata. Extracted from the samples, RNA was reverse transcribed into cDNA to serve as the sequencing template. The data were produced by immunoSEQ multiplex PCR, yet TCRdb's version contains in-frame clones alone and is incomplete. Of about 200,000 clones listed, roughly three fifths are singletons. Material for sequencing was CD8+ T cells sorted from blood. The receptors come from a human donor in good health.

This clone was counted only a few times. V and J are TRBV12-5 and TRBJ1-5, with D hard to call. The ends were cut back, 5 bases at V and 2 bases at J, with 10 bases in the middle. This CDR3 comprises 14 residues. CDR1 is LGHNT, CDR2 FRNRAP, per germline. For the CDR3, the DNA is TGTGCTAGTGGTCCCGAGGGTCGCAATCAGCCCCAGCATTTT. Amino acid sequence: CASGPEGRNQPQHF.

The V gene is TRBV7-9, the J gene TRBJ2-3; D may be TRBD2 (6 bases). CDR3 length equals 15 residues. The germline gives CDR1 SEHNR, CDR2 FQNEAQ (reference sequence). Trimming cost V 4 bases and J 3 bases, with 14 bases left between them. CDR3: CASSSWGVTTDTQYF. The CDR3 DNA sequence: TGTGCCAGCAGCTCCTGGGGGGTGACAACAGATACGCAGTATTTT.

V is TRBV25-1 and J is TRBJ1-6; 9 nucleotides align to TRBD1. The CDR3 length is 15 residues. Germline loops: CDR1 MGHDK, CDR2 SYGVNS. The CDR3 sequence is CASRWGTGLLSPLHF. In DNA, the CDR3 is TGTGCTAGTAGGTGGGGGACAGGGCTGTTGTCACCCCTCCACTTT.

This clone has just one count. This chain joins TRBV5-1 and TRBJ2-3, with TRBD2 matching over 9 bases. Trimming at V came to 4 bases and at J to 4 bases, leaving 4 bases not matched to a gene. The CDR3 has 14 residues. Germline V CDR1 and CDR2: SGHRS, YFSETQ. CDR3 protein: CASSRVAGADTQYF. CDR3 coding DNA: TGCGCCAGCAGCCGAGTAGCGGGGGCAGATACGCAGTATTTT. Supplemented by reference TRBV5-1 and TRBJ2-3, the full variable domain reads KAGVTQTPRYLIKTRGQQVTLSCSPISGHRSVSWYQQTPGQGLQFLFEYFSETQRNKGNFPGRFSGRQFSNSRSEMNVSTLELGDSALYLCASSRVAGADTQYFGPGTRLTVL.

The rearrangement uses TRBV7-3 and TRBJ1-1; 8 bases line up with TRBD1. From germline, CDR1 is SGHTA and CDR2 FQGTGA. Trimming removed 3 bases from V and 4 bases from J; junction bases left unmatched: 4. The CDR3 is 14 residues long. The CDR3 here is CASSLTGAGTEAFF. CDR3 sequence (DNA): TGTGCCAGCAGCTTGACAGGGGCCGGCACTGAAGCTTTCTTT.

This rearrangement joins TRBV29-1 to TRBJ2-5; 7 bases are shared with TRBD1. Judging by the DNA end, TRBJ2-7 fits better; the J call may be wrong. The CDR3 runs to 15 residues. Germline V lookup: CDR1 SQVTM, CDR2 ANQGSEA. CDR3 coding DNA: TGCAGCGTTGAACGTTACAGGGGCCACTCCTACGAGCAGTACTTC. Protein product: CSVERYRGHSYEQYF.

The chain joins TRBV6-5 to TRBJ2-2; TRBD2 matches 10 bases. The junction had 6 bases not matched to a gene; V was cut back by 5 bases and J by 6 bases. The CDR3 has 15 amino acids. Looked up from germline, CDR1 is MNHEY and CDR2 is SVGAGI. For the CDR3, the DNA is TGTGCCAGCAGTCCAAGCGGGGGGGCCGCCGGGGAGCTGTTTTTT. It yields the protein CASSPSGGAAGELFF.

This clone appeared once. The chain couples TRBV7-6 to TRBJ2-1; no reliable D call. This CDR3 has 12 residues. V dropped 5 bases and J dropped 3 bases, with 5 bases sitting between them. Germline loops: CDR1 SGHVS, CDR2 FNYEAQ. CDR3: CASSTDYNEQFF. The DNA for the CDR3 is TGTGCCAGCAGCACTGACTACAATGAGCAGTTCTTC.

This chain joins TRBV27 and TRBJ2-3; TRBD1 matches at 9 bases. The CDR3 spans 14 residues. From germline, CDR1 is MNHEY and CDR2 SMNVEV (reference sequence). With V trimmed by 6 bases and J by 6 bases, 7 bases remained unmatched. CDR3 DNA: TGTGCCAGCAGGCTCACAGGGGGCAGGGATACGCAGTATTTT. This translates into CASRLTGGRDTQYF.

CDR3 DNA: TGTGCCAGCAGCTTGGTCCTCCGCGTGGAAAAACTGTTTTTT. Its protein is CASSLVLRVEKLFF. The chain uses TRBV7-8 and TRBJ1-4, with D hard to call. CDR1 and CDR2 from the germline V gene are SGHVS and FQNEAQ. The CDR3 has 14 residues. The V end was cut by 3 bases, the J end by 8 bases, with 13 bases between.